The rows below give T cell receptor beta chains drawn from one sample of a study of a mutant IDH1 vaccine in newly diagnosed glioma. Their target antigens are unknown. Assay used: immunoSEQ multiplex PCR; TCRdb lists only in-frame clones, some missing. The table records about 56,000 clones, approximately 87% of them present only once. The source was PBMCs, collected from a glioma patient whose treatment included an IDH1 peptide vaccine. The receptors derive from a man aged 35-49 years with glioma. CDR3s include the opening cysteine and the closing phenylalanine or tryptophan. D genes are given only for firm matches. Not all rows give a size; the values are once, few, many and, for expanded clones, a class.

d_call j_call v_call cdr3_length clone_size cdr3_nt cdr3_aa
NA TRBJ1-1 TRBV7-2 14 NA TGTGCCAGCAGCTTTGGGGGGGAGAACACTGAAGCTTTCTTT CASSFGGENTEAFF
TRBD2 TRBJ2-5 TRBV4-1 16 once TGCGCCAGCAGCCAGCTTAGCGGGAGCGGGGCAGAGACCCAGTACTTC CASSQLSGSGAETQYF
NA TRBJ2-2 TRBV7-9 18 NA TGTGCCAGCAGCCGAGACCCCCCTGACCAAGGACAAACCGGGGAGCTGTTTTTT CASSRDPPDQGQTGELFF
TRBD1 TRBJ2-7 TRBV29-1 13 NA TGCAGCGTTGAAGAGACAGGGGGCTACGAGCAGTACTTC CSVEETGGYEQYF
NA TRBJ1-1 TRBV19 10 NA TGTGCCAGTCCCGGGCGAGAAGCTTTCTTT CASPGREAFF
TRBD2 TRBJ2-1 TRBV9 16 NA TGTGCCAGCAGCGCGACTAGCGGGAGAGAATCCAATGAGCAGTTCTTC CASSATSGRESNEQFF
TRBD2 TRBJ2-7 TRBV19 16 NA TGTGCCAGTAGTATGGCTAGCGGGTGGGACCCCTACGAGCAGTACTTC CASSMASGWDPYEQYF
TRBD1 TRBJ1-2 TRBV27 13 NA TGTGCCAGCACCCAGACAGGGCTTTCTGGCTACACCTTC CASTQTGLSGYTF
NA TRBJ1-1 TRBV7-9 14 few TGTGCCAGCAGTGCTCGACGAGGGGGAACTGAAGCTTTCTTT CASSARRGGTEAFF
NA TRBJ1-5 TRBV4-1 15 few TGCGCCAGCAGCCAAGATGGCCATTATAATCAGCCCCAGCATTTT CASSQDGHYNQPQHF
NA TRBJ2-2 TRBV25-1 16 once TGTGCCAGCAGTGAACTGGGGACGGTGAACACCGGGGAGCTGTTTTTT CASSELGTVNTGELFF
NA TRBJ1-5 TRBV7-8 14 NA TGTGCCAGCGGCGGACCAGGAGGCGATCAGCCCCAGCATTTT CASGGPGGDQPQHF
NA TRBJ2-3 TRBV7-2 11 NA TGTGCCAGCAGCTTAGTAACGGGGCAGTATTTT CASSLVTGQYF
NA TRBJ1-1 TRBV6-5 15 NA TGTGCCAGCAGACTGTCAGGAATCATGAACACTGAAGCTTTCTTT CASRLSGIMNTEAFF
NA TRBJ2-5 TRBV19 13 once TGTGCCAGTAGTATCGGGGTCTGGGAGACCCAGTACTTC CASSIGVWETQYF
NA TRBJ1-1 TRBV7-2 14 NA TGTGCCAGCAGCTTAGCGGTAGGGAACACTGAAGCTTTCTTT CASSLAVGNTEAFF
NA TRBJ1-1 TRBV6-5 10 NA TGTGCCAGCAGTTACTCGACGACTTTCTTT CASSYSTTFF
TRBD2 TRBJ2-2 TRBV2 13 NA TGTGCCAGCAGTGAGACTAGCGCCGGGGAGCTGTTTTTT CASSETSAGELFF
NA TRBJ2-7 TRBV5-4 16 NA TGTGCCAGCAGCTCTTCGGGACTCCTCAGCTCCTACGAGCAGTACTTC CASSSSGLLSSYEQYF
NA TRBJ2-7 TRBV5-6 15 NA TGTGCCAGCAGCTCGGACAAGCAGCCGCGCTACGAGCAGTACTTC CASSSDKQPRYEQYF
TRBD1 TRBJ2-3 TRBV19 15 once TGTGCCAGTAGTCGACAGGGCACTAGCACAGATACGCAGTATTTT CASSRQGTSTDTQYF
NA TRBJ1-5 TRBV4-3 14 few TGCGCCAGCAGCCAAGTCCTCTCCAGCCAGCCCCAGCATTTT CASSQVLSSQPQHF
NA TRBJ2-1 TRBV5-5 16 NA TGTGCCAGCAGCTTCAGGATACTAGCCCCCCCAGTGGAGCAGTTCTTC CASSFRILAPPVEQFF
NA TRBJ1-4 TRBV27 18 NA TGTGCCAGCAGTTTTTTGGTGGCAGGAGGGTCGCATAATGAAAAACTGTTTTTT CASSFLVAGGSHNEKLFF
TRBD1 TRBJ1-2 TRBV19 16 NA TGTGCCAGTAGTATACTCGGGACAGGGTTCGCTAATGGCTACACCTTC CASSILGTGFANGYTF
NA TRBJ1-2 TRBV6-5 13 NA TGTGCCAGCAGTTACACAGGGTACACTGGCTACACCTTC CASSYTGYTGYTF
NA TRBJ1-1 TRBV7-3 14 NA TGTGCCAGCAGCCACGTGGGGCTCAACACTGAAGCTTTCTTT CASSHVGLNTEAFF
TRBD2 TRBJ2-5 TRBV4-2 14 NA TGTGCCAGCAGCCAAGGGCCGGGAGGAGGTCCCCAGTACTTC CASSQGPGGGPQYF
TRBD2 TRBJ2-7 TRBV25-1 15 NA TGTGCCAGCAGTGAGGCTAGCGGGACTATCGACGAGCAGTACTTC CASSEASGTIDEQYF
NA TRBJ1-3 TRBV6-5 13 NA TGTGCCACCCGGGCGCCCTCTGGAAACACCATATATTTT CATRAPSGNTIYF
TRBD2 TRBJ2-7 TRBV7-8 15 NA TGTGCCAGCAGCTTCCAGACTAGCGGGATACGGGAGCAGTACTTC CASSFQTSGIREQYF
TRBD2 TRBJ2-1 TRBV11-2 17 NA TGTGCCAGCAGCTGGGACCCGAGCGGGAGGGCCGGAAATGAGCAGTTCTTC CASSWDPSGRAGNEQFF
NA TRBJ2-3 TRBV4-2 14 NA TGTGCCAGCAGCCAACGGGAGCGCACAGATACGCAGTATTTT CASSQRERTDTQYF
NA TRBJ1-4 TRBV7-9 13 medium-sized TGTGCCAGTGCCACAGGGCGAACTGAAAAACTGTTTTTT CASATGRTEKLFF
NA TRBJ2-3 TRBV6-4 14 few TGTGCCAGCAGTGACTCGGGGGGTTCAGATACGCAGTATTTT CASSDSGGSDTQYF
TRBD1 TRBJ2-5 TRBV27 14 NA TGTGCCAGCAGTTTATCGACAGGGGGAGAGACCCAGTACTTC CASSLSTGGETQYF
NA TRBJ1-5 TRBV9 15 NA TGTGCCAGCAGCGTAGGGGGGATTGGAAATCAGCCCCAGCATTTT CASSVGGIGNQPQHF
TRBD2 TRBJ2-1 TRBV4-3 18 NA TGCGCCAGCAGCCGTCGACTAGCGGGAGGCGAAGGCTACAATGAGCAGTTCTTC CASSRRLAGGEGYNEQFF
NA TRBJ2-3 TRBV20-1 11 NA TGCAGTGCAACTCACCCGAGTACGCAGTATTTT CSATHPSTQYF
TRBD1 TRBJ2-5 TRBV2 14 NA TGTGCCAGCTCGAGGACAGGGGGCGGAGAGACCCAGTACTTC CASSRTGGGETQYF
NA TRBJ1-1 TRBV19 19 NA TGTGCCAGTAGCTCATCGCGAAACAGGGTAACGGGGATGAACACTGAAGCTTTCTTT CASSSSRNRVTGMNTEAFF
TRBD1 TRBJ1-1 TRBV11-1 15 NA TGTGCCAGCAGCACACGCCTCAGGGGGCGAACTGAAGCTTTCTTT CASSTRLRGRTEAFF
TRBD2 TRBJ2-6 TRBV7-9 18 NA TGTGCCAGCAGCTCCTTGACTAGCCCGCCTTTAGGGGCCAACGTCCTGACTTTC CASSSLTSPPLGANVLTF
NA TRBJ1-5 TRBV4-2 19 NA TGTGCCAGCAGCCAAAAACTCATCAGGGGACCTGACGGCAATCAGCCCCAGCATTTT CASSQKLIRGPDGNQPQHF
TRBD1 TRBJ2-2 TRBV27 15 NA TGTGCCAGCAGTGGGACAGGGATAAACACCGGGGAGCTGTTTTTT CASSGTGINTGELFF
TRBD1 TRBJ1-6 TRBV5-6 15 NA TGTGCCAGCAGCGGTGTGCCAGGGGGCGGTTCACCCCTCCACTTT CASSGVPGGGSPLHF
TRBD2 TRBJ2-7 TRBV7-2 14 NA TGTGCCAGCAGCTTATGGGGGGGGGTTAACGAGCAGTACTTC CASSLWGGVNEQYF
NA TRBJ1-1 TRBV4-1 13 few TGCGCCAGCAGCCCGTGGACAGCTCTTGAAGCTTTCTTT CASSPWTALEAFF
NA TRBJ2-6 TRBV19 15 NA TGTGCCAGTAGTCCCGAAGGGGCTGGGGCCAACGTCCTGACTTTC CASSPEGAGANVLTF
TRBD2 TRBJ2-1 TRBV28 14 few TGTGCCAGCGTAAGTGGTCTAGCGGGAGGAAGCGAGTTCTTC CASVSGLAGGSEFF
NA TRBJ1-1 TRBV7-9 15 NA TGTGCCAGCAGCTTAGGGACTGGGGGGGGCACTGAAGCTTTCTTT CASSLGTGGGTEAFF
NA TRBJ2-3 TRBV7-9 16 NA TGTGCCAGCAGCTTTTCTATGGGGGTCAACCTCGGTACGCAGTATTTT CASSFSMGVNLGTQYF
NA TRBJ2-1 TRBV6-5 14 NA TGTGCCAGCAGTTACTCTAGGGGGGATAATGAGCAGTTCTTC CASSYSRGDNEQFF
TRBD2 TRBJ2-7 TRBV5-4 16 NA TGTGCCAGCAGCTTGGGACTAGCGGTTCCCTCTCGCGAGCAGTACTTC CASSLGLAVPSREQYF
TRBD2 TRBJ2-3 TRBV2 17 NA TGTGCCAGCAGTCCGGGGGTAGCGGGAGGGCAGGTAGATACGCAGTATTTT CASSPGVAGGQVDTQYF